This TCR beta chain was captured in a study of OX40 agonist ivuxolimab in advanced cancers. Germline CDR1 and CDR2: MNHEY and SMNVEV (reference sequence). V dropped 5 bases and J dropped 8; count of bases not matched to a gene: 11. This CDR3 spans 14 amino acids. Measured with immunoSEQ multiplex PCR; TCRdb has only the in-frame clones, and not every one. This table has 77,000 or so clones, about 90% appearing once. The sequence was obtained from an adult with an advanced solid tumor such as melanoma, head and neck, liver or kidney cancer. Sequences were derived from CD4+ or CD8+ T cells sorted from blood, sampled in a trial of the OX40 agonist ivuxolimab. The chain employs TRBV27 and TRBJ1-2; TRBD1 agrees at 7 bases. The CDR3 nucleotides are TGTGCCAGCAGTCCCCTGATGACAGGGATCGGCTACACCTTC. This encodes CASSPLMTGIGYTF.